This T cell receptor (beta chain) was observed in a study of CD8+ T cells in alopecia areata. Germline values: CDR1 SQVTM, CDR2 ANQGSEA. V lost 7 bases, J lost 5 bases, and 8 bases lay in between. This CDR3 region has 10 residues. The sequencing template was cDNA reverse transcribed from extracted RNA. Here immunoSEQ multiplex PCR was the method, and the copy in TCRdb shows in-frame clones only, minus some. The table lists about 99,000 clones, 45% to 60% of them singletons. Sequences were obtained from CD4+ T cells sorted from blood. This TCR derives from a human donor in good health. The chain is built from TRBV29-1 and TRBJ2-5; unclear D gene. For the CDR3, the DNA is TGCAGCGCCGCCGGGGAGACCCAGTACTTC. Amino acids: CSAAGETQYF.